These 19 T cell receptor beta chains were all obtained from the same sample, sequenced in a study of T cell repertoires in cytomegalovirus infection. TCRdb reprocessed the reads via MiXCR and lists one record per CDR3 protein. The top ten hold roughly two fifths of the sample, which has around 500,000 distinct CDR3 sequences, under 45% seen once. The antigens for these receptors are not known. Sequencing was performed on cultured PBMCs, taken from culture after CMV antigen stimulation. All receptors derive from a human donor in good health (CMV status not recorded). Some clones in this sample may be carry-over from other donors' samples.

This clonotype came up a few times. This chain uses TRBV25-1 with TRBJ1-5; D possibly corresponds to TRBD1 (6 bases). Germline CDR1 and CDR2: MGHDK and SYGVNS. The CDR3 sequence is 13 residues long. The V end was cut by 6 bases, the J end by 11 bases, with 17 bases between. CDR3 nucleotides: TGTGCCAGCAGGGAAACAGGGAGCAACGCCCAGCATTTT. This encodes CASRETGSNAQHF.

The genes are TRBV7-2 and TRBJ2-1, with D maybe TRBD2 (6 bases). Germline CDR1 SGHTA, CDR2 FQGNSA. V was clipped by 4 bases and J by 12 bases, with 19 bases between them. There are 14 residues in the CDR3. The CDR3 loop reads CASSSKIGTLTQFF. CDR3 nucleotides: TGTGCCAGCAGCTCCAAAATCGGGACTCTAACGCAGTTCTTC.

The chain is built from TRBV7-6 and TRBJ2-3; D is perhaps TRBD1 (5 bases). V lost 8 bases to trimming and J lost 1 base, with 16 bases between them. This CDR3 comprises 15 residues. The germline V gene encodes CDR1 SGHVS and CDR2 FNYEAQ. CDR3 sequence: CASAWAGQGTDTQYF. For the CDR3, the DNA is TGTGCCAGCGCCTGGGCTGGACAAGGCACAGATACGCAGTATTTT.

This clonotype was counted between two and nine times. The genes are TRBV6-5 and TRBJ2-5; 8 positions match TRBD2. CDR3 size: 13 residues. Germline trimming cut 4 bases from V and 10 bases from J; bases unmatched to any gene: 8. Germline lookup yields CDR1 MNHEY and CDR2 SVGAGI. The CDR3 nucleotides are TGTGCCAGCAGTTCGGGGACTAGGAGCCTCCAGTACTTC. The encoded protein is CASSSGTRSLQYF.

The table lists this clonotype with many counts. The J gene is TRBJ2-7, the V gene TRBV7-2, with D uncertain. Trimming left V 5 bases short and J 5 bases short, with 16 bases between. The CDR3 extends over 14 amino acids. Looked up from germline, CDR1 is SGHTA and CDR2 is FQGNSA. The CDR3 region has the DNA TGTGCCAGCAGCCTACGGACCTCTTTGAACGAGCAGTACTTC. It yields the protein CASSLRTSLNEQYF.

V and J are TRBV9 and TRBJ1-6; TRBD1 might be the D (6 bases). CDR1 is SGDLS and CDR2 is YYNGEE in the germline V gene. Trimming cost V 0 bases and J 4 bases, with 14 bases left between them. The CDR3 loop spans 17 amino acids. CDR3 bases: TGTGCCAGCAGCGTAGCCCCCGGGACACAGTATAATTCACCCCTCCACTTT. Protein: CASSVAPGTQYNSPLHF.

This clonotype was detected once. The V call is TRBV7-2, the J call TRBJ2-3; 7 nucleotides line up with TRBD2. The germline V gene encodes CDR1 SGHTA and CDR2 FQGNSA. The CDR3 is made up of 16 amino acids. Trimming removed 5 bases from V and 5 bases from J; junction bases left unmatched: 13. The CDR3 nucleotides read TGTGCCAGCAGCCCCACGTCCGAGCGGGGAATAGATACGCAGTATTTT. Its translation is CASSPTSERGIDTQYF.

Here the CDR3 DNA reads TGCAGTGCTAGGGAGGGAACGAAGCCCACAGATACGCAGTATTTT. Residues: CSAREGTKPTDTQYF. J is TRBJ2-3 and V is TRBV20-1, with D perhaps TRBD2 (6 bases). In germline, CDR1 is DFQATT, CDR2 SNEGSKA (reference sequence). Trimming shortened V by 3 bases and J by 2 bases, and 15 bases separated the two germline ends. The CDR3 has 15 residues.

This chain connects TRBV7-2 to TRBJ2-5, with TRBD2 matching 13 bases. CDR3 length equals 16 residues. V lost 6 bases, J lost 5 bases, and 9 bases stayed unmatched. Germline V gives CDR1 SGHTA, CDR2 FQGNSA. CDR3 amino acids: CASSSRGLAGAETQYF. The CDR3 DNA reads TGTGCCAGCAGTTCCCGCGGACTAGCGGGAGCGGAGACCCAGTACTTC. Using reference TRBV7-2 and TRBJ2-5 for the parts outside the CDR3, the full variable domain is GAGVSQSPSNKVTEKGKDVELRCDPISGHTALYWYRQSLGQGLEFLIYFQGNSAPDKSGLPSDRFSAERTGGSVSTLTIQRTQQEDSAVYLCASSSRGLAGAETQYFGPGTRLLVL.

The chain employs TRBV20-1 and TRBJ2-5, with TRBD2 matching 9 bases. Germline CDR1 and CDR2: DFQATT and SNEGSKA (reference sequence). CDR3 size: 16 residues. The J segment lost 0 bases and the V segment lost 6 bases, leaving 11 bases of the junction unmatched. The CDR3 DNA sequence: TGCAGTGCCCAGAGGCTAGCGGGATGGTACCAAGAGACCCAGTACTTC. Protein: CSAQRLAGWYQETQYF.

This sequence joins TRBV7-2 and TRBJ2-7; weak D call: TRBD2 (5 bases). This CDR3 spans 13 amino acids. Germline-derived CDR1 and CDR2 are SGHTA and FQGNSA. Trimming shortened V by 5 bases and J by 4 bases, and 12 bases separated the two germline ends. DNA for the CDR3: TGTGCCAGCAGCCCGGGGATGGGGTACGAGCAGTACTTC. This encodes CASSPGMGYEQYF.

This clonotype was seen only once. The chain couples TRBV7-9 to TRBJ1-2; a possible D gene is TRBD1 (6 bases). CDR1 is SEHNR and CDR2 is FQNEAQ in the germline V gene (reference sequence). V gave up 1 base and J gave up 8 bases, with 14 bases separating them. CDR3 size: 14 residues. The CDR3 bases are TGTGCCAGCAGCTTAGAGCAGGGGCTAAACGGCTACACCTTC. It is translated as CASSLEQGLNGYTF.

The chain employs TRBV30 and TRBJ2-7; D is possibly TRBD2 (7 bases). V was shortened by 2 bases and J by 2 bases, with 19 bases between the two germline ends. Germline values: CDR1 GTSNPN, CDR2 SVGIG (reference sequence). This CDR3 is 16 amino acids long. DNA for the CDR3: TGTGCCTGGAGTCTTGTTGTTACGGGGGGCACCTACGAGCAGTACTTC. Its translation is CAWSLVVTGGTYEQYF.

This clonotype was counted a few times. This rearrangement joins TRBV6-6 to TRBJ2-7, with TRBD1 identical over 7 bases. Per the germline V gene, CDR1 is MNHNY and CDR2 is SVGAGI (reference sequence). The CDR3 covers 14 residues. Losses at the gene ends were 5 bases for V and 2 bases for J; bases not matched to a gene: 6. This CDR3 reads CASSPYRGAYEQYF. DNA for the CDR3: TGTGCCAGCAGTCCATACAGGGGAGCCTACGAGCAGTACTTC.

This rearrangement joins TRBV6-1 to TRBJ2-7; D is unresolved. Germline CDR1 is MNHNS and CDR2 is SASEGT. This CDR3 is 12 amino acids long. The V and J ends lost 7 bases and 7 bases respectively, with 14 bases between them. In DNA form, the CDR3 reads TGTGCCAGCATGGGTCCCCCTGGGGAGCAGTACTTC. Translation: CASMGPPGEQYF.

This clonotype was counted many times. The V and J genes are TRBV6-1 and TRBJ2-3; 9 nucleotides align to TRBD2. Trimming at V came to 5 bases and at J to 5 bases, leaving 5 bases not matched to a gene. CDR1 and CDR2 (germline): MNHNS, SASEGT. This CDR3 comprises 14 residues. As DNA, the CDR3 is TGTGCCAGCAGTCCGGGACTAGCAGGAGATACGCAGTATTTT. This sequence encodes CASSPGLAGDTQYF.

This clonotype occurred a few times. The chain links TRBV7-2 to TRBJ2-3; 8 positions agree with TRBD2. The junction had 4 bases not matched to a gene; V was cut back by 2 bases and J by 6 bases. Germline-derived CDR1 and CDR2 are SGHTA and FQGNSA. This CDR3 spans 14 amino acids. The CDR3 here is CASSLLGGRDTQYF. The CDR3 DNA sequence: TGTGCCAGCAGCTTACTTGGCGGGAGGGATACGCAGTATTTT. The whole variable domain, filled in from reference TRBV7-2 and TRBJ2-3, reads GAGVSQSPSNKVTEKGKDVELRCDPISGHTALYWYRQSLGQGLEFLIYFQGNSAPDKSGLPSDRFSAERTGGSVSTLTIQRTQQEDSAVYLCASSLLGGRDTQYFGPGTRLTVL.

This clonotype turned up a few times. The chain uses TRBV12-3 or TRBV12-4 and TRBJ1-2; D unresolved. Trimming pared 5 bases from V and 4 bases from J, leaving 11 bases between. This CDR3 is built from 13 residues. The CDR3 here is CASSDGVFYGYTF. In DNA, the CDR3 is TGTGCCAGCAGTGACGGGGTATTCTATGGCTACACCTTC.

The J gene is TRBJ1-6, the V gene TRBV4-1; unclear D gene. Germline CDR1 and CDR2: MGHRA and YSYEKL. With 4 bases removed from V and 7 bases from J, the gap between germline ends came to 20 bases. This CDR3 is 17 amino acids long. The CDR3 is CASSLTPGLAGNSPLHF. CDR3 in DNA: TGCGCCAGCAGCCTAACCCCAGGCCTCGCCGGGAATTCACCCCTCCACTTT.